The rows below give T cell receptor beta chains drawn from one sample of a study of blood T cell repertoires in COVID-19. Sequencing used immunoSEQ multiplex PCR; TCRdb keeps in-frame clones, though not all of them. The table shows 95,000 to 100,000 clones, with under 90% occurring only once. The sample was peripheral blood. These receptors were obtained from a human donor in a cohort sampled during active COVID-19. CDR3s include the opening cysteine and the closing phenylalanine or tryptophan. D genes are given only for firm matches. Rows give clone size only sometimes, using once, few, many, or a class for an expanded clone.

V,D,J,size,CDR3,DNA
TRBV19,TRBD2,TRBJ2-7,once,CASSIIAGAYEQYF,TGTGCCAGTAGTATAATAGCGGGGGCCTACGAGCAGTACTTC
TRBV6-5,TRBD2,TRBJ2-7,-,CASRRLAESSYEQYF,TGTGCCAGCAGACGCCTAGCGGAAAGCTCCTACGAGCAGTACTTC
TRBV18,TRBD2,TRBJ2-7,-,CASSPTSGTYEQYF,TGTGCCAGCTCGCCGACTAGCGGGACCTACGAGCAGTACTTC
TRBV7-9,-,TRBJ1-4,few,CASSFSDEKLFF,TGTGCCAGCAGCTTCAGCGATGAAAAACTGTTTTTT
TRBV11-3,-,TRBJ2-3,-,CASSTAGSDTQYF,TGTGCCAGCAGCACGGCAGGGTCGGATACGCAGTATTTT
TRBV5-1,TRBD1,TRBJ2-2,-,CASSLGGQPANTGELFF,TGCGCCAGCAGCTTGGGGGGACAGCCCGCGAACACCGGGGAGCTGTTTTTT
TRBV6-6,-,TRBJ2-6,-,CASSGRVRSGANVLTF,TGTGCCAGCAGTGGCAGGGTCCGCTCTGGGGCCAACGTCCTGACTTTC
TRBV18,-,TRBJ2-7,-,CASSAVDYEQYF,TGTGCCAGCTCCGCGGTAGACTACGAGCAGTACTTC
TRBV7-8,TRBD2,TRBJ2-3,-,CASSLGGGAPTTDTQYF,TGTGCCAGCAGCTTAGGCGGGGGGGCACCGACCACAGATACGCAGTATTTT
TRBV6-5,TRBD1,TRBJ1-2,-,CASRRDRGDYGYTF,TGTGCCAGCAGGCGGGACAGGGGTGACTATGGCTACACCTTC
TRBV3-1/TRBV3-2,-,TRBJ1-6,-,CASRGVGGSPLHF,TGTGCCAGCCGGGGGGTGGGGGGGTCACCCCTCCACTTT
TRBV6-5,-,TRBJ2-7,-,CASSRDRSYEQYF,TGTGCCAGCAGCCGCGACAGGTCCTACGAGCAGTACTTC
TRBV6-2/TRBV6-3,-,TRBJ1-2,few,CASSSVPYGYTF,TGTGCCAGCAGCTCGGTACCCTATGGCTACACCTTC
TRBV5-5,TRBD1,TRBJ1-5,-,CASSGGQINQPQHF,TGTGCCAGCAGCGGGGGACAGATCAATCAGCCCCAGCATTTT
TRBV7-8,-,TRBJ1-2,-,CASSLVQGAYTF,TGTGCCAGCAGCTTAGTACAGGGAGCCTACACCTTC
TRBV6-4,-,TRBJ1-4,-,CASSDQPVATNEKLFF,TGTGCCAGCAGTGACCAGCCCGTAGCGACTAATGAAAAACTGTTTTTT